The T cell receptor beta chain under discussion was sequenced for a study of cytomegalovirus exposure and HLA in healthy donors. Study observations and caveats: TCR association rates varied by HLA locus in a later analysis, with DRB1 highest and HLA-C lowest. A prior analysis recorded that most TCR beta V segments were productive about 87% or about 30% of the time. In vitro testing confirmed three CMV-associated chains as specific for CMV antigens.

This CDR3 region has 16 residues. Trimming removed 5 bases from V and 1 base from J; junction bases left unmatched: 10. The germline gives CDR1 MDHEN, CDR2 SYDVKM. A word on this clone: The antigen is unknown.

The PCR employed 60 Vbeta primers together with 13 Jbeta primers. TCRdb keeps only in-frame clones here, not all; method: immunoSEQ multiplex PCR. The sample holds over 150,000 clones, around 77% seen once. This clonotype originated in a woman aged 25 to 45 in good health and CMV-seronegative. The rearrangement uses TRBV28 and TRBJ1-1, with 7 bases aligning to TRBD1. Input material: PBMCs. The CDR3 loop is CASSLLEGAANTEAFF. DNA of the CDR3: TGTGCCAGCAGTCTGCTGGAGGGGGCGGCGAACACTGAAGCTTTCTTT.